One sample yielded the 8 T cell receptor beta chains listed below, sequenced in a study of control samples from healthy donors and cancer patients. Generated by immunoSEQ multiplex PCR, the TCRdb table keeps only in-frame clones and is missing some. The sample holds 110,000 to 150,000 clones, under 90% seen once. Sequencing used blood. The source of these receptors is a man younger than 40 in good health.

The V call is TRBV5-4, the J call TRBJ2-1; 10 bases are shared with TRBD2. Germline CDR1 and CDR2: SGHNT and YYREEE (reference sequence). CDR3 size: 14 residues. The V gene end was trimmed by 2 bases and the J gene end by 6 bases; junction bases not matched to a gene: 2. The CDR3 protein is CASSLGLAVNEQFF. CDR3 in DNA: TGTGCCAGCAGCTTAGGACTAGCGGTCAATGAGCAGTTCTTC.

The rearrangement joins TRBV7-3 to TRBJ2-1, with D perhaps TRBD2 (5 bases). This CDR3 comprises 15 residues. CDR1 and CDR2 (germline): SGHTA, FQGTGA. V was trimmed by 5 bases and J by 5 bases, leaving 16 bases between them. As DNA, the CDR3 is TGTGCCAGCAGCCACGACTTAGCGATAGACAATGAGCAGTTCTTC. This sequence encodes CASSHDLAIDNEQFF.

The chain's CDR3 is CASSHYRTSGRAFEQFF. In nucleotides, the CDR3 is TGTGCCAGCAGCCATTACAGGACTAGCGGGAGGGCATTTGAGCAGTTCTTC. The chain carries TRBV3-1 (or the pseudogene TRBV3-2) and TRBJ2-1, with 15 bases fitting TRBD2. The CDR3 totals 17 residues. CDR1 and CDR2 (germline): LGHDT, YNNKEL (reference sequence). Trimming at V came to 3 bases and at J to 9 bases, leaving 9 bases not matched to a gene.

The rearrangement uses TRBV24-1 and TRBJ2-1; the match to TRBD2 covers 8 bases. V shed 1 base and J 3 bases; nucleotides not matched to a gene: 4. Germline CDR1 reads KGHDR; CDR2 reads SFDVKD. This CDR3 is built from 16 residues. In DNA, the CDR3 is TGTGCCACCAGTGATTTCGGAGCGGGAGTCTACAATGAGCAGTTCTTC. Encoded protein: CATSDFGAGVYNEQFF.

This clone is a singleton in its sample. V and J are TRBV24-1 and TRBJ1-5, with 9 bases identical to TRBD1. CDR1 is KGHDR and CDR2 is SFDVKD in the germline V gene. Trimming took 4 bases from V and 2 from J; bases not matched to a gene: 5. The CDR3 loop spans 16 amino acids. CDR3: CATSEARTGGNQPQHF. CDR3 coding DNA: TGTGCCACCAGTGAGGCCCGGACAGGGGGCAATCAGCCCCAGCATTTT.

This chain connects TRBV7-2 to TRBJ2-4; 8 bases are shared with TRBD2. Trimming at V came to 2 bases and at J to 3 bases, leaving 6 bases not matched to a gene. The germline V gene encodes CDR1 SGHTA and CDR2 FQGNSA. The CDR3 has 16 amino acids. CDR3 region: CASSLLAGLGKNIQYF. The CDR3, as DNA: TGTGCCAGCAGCTTATTAGCGGGGCTGGGCAAAAACATTCAGTACTTC.

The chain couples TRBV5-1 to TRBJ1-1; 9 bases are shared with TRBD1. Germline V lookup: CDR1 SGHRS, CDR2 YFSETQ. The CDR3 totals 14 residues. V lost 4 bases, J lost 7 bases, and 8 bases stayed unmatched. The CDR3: CASSRTGARVEAFF. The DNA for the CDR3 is TGCGCCAGCAGCAGGACAGGGGCGCGGGTTGAAGCTTTCTTT.

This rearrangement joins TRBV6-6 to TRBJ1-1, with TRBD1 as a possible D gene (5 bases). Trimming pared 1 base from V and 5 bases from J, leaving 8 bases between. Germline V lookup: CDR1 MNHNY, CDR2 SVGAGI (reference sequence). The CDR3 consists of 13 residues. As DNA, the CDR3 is TGTGCCAGCAGTTACTTACGGGGGACTGAAGCTTTCTTT. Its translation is CASSYLRGTEAFF.